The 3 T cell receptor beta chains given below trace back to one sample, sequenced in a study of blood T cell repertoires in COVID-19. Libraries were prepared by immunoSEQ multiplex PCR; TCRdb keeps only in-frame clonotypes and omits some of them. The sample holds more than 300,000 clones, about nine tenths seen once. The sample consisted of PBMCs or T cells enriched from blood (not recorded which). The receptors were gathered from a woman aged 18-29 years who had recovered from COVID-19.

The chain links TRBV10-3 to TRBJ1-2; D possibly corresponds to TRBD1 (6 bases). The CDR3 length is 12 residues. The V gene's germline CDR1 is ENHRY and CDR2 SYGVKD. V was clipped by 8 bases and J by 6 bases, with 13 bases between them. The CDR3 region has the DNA TGTGCCATCGGGGTGAGGGGGAATGGCTACACCTTC. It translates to CAIGVRGNGYTF.

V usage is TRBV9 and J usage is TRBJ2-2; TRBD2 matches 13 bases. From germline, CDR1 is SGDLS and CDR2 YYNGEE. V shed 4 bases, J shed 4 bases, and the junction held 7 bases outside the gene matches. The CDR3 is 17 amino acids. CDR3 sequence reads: CASSILAGGPSTGELFF. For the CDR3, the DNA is TGTGCCAGCAGCATACTAGCGGGGGGGCCGAGCACCGGGGAGCTGTTTTTT.

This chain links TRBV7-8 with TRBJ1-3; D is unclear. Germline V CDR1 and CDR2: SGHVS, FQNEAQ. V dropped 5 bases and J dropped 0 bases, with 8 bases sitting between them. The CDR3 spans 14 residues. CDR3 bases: TGTGCCAGCAGCCTGCAGCGCTCTGGAAACACCATATATTTT. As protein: CASSLQRSGNTIYF.